The clone carrying this T cell receptor (beta chain) was counted at least ten times. Its antigen is unidentified. In this cohort, patients with other autoimmune diseases, uncontrolled infections, pregnancy or lactation were excluded. For repertoire sequencing, the TCR beta CDR3 regions were amplified from RNA transcripts. First-round RT-PCR relied on HTBI primers, and a second-round multiplex PCR came next. TCRdb itself ran the multiplex PCR reads through MiXCR, one entry per CDR3 protein. In the table there are about 550,000 distinct CDR3 sequences, approximately 35% of which are singletons. This sample stems from a study of Graves' ophthalmopathy and Graves' hyperthyroidism. CDR1 ENHRY and CDR2 SYGVKD come from the germline V gene. CDR3 length: 15 residues. The V gene end was trimmed by 3 bases and the J gene end by 3 bases; junction bases not matched to a gene: 8. Study-wide results and limits: Blood shared most expanded thyroid clonotypes above 0.001 frequency. For separating ophthalmopathy from stable hyperthyroidism, a 13-signature model gave over 85% sensitivity and roughly 77% specificity.

V gene TRBV10-3 combines with J gene TRBJ2-7, with 7 bases matching TRBD1. Sequences were obtained from peripheral blood or thyroid tissue (not recorded which). The TCR sequence derives from an adult man with Graves' hyperthyroidism. CDR3 bases: TGTGCCATCAGTGATTCCGGACAGGAGTTCTACGAGCAGTACTTC. Its protein is CAISDSGQEFYEQYF.